These 3 T cell receptor beta chains originate from one sample sequenced in a study of spatial heterogeneity in lung cancer. Whole-study findings and limits: Expanded intratumoral alpha and beta TCR counts tracked tumor mutation counts.

Antigens for these TCRs are unknown. TCRdb processed the 5' RACE reads anew with MiXCR; each CDR3 protein has one entry. The sample records 2,000 to 3,000 distinct CDR3 sequences, approximately 1.5% being singletons. The sample's time point: sample taken at primary tumor resection. Specimen: lung tumor tissue, collected at surgery. Receptors originate from a male donor with early-stage non-small cell lung cancer.

This clonotype is labeled as medium-sized. The chain has TRBV12-3 or TRBV12-4 and TRBJ1-5, with D perhaps TRBD1 (5 bases). There are 14 residues in the CDR3. Trimming took 5 bases from V and 7 from J, leaving 15 bases between them. DNA of the CDR3: TGTGCCAGCAGTCGGACGGGGGAGGGACAGCCCCAGCATTTT. Its translation is CASSRTGEGQPQHF.

By proportion, this clonotype is medium-sized (0.01 to 0.1%). The chain couples TRBV20-1 to TRBJ2-5; 10 positions agree with TRBD1. Germline CDR1 is DFQATT and CDR2 is SNEGSKA (reference sequence). J lost 2 bases, V lost 1 base, and 10 bases had no gene match. The CDR3 loop spans 17 amino acids. CDR3 residues: CSARALPGQGFQETQYF. The CDR3 nucleotides are TGCAGTGCTAGAGCGCTACCGGGACAGGGGTTTCAAGAGACCCAGTACTTC.

By proportion, this clonotype is medium-sized. This chain links TRBV3-1 with TRBJ2-3, with 7 positions matching TRBD2. Germline-derived CDR1 and CDR2 are LGHDT and YNNKEL (reference sequence). V gave up 1 base and J gave up 3 bases; unmatched junction bases: 1. This CDR3 is 14 amino acids long. CDR3 in DNA: TGTGCCAGCAGCCAAGCGGGAGGTACAGATACGCAGTATTTT. Translated, it gives CASSQAGGTDTQYF.